These 5 T cell receptor beta chains came from one sample sequenced in a study of blood T cell repertoires in COVID-19. Generated by immunoSEQ multiplex PCR, the TCRdb table keeps only in-frame clones and is missing some. The repertoire has 130,000 or so clones, about 86% of them found once; the top ten carry about a sixth. The specimen was peripheral blood. The receptor source for this set is a woman in her fifties or sixties who had recovered from COVID-19.

The J gene is TRBJ1-5, the V gene TRBV18; possible D gene TRBD1, 6 bases. This CDR3 spans 14 amino acids. CDR1 is KGHSH, CDR2 LQKENI, per germline. Deletions cut 4 bases from V and 2 bases from J, with 9 bases between. The CDR3 bases are TGTGCCAGCTCACAACAGGGTGGCAATCAGCCCCAGCATTTT. Its translation: CASSQQGGNQPQHF.

The chain joins TRBV24-1 to TRBJ2-1; 11 bases fit TRBD2. CDR1 is KGHDR, CDR2 SFDVKD, per germline. V was pared by 4 bases and J by 2 bases, with 9 bases of the junction left unmatched. There are 18 residues in the CDR3. The CDR3 loop reads CATSDTRTSGFAYNEQFF. DNA for the CDR3: TGTGCCACCAGTGACACGAGGACTAGCGGGTTCGCCTACAATGAGCAGTTCTTC.

Many counts were recorded for this clone. V usage is TRBV5-1 and J usage is TRBJ2-1, with TRBD2 matching over 14 bases. The V and J ends lost 6 bases and 9 bases, in that order; junction bases with no gene match: 5. Germline loops: CDR1 SGHRS, CDR2 YFSETQ. CDR3 length: 14 residues. The CDR3: CASIGTSGSREQFF. DNA for the CDR3: TGCGCCAGCATCGGGACTAGCGGGAGTCGTGAGCAGTTCTTC.

CDR3 bases: TGTGCCAGCAGCTTAAATCGCGGGAGTATCTATGAGCAGTTCTTC. Protein sequence: CASSLNRGSIYEQFF. The chain recombines TRBV7-2 with TRBJ2-1; 7 bases agree with TRBD2. V trimming: 2 bases; J trimming: 8 bases; junction bases outside the gene matches: 9. The germline V gene has CDR1 SGHTA and CDR2 FQGNSA. The CDR3 has 15 amino acids.

V and J are TRBV7-3 and TRBJ2-3, with D tentatively TRBD1 (6 bases). The CDR3 contains 13 residues. In germline, CDR1 is SGHTA, CDR2 FQGTGA. The V gene lost 8 bases and the J gene lost 8 bases, with 17 bases spanning the gap. The CDR3 sequence: CASSTGLGGTQYF. The CDR3 DNA reads as TGTGCCAGCTCGACAGGTCTTGGGGGTACGCAGTATTTT. Supplemented by reference TRBV7-3 and TRBJ2-3, the full variable domain reads GAGVSQTPSNKVTEKGKYVELRCDPISGHTALYWYRQSLGQGPEFLIYFQGTGAADDSGLPNDRFFAVRPEGSVSTLKIQRTERGDSAVYLCASSTGLGGTQYFGPGTRLTVL.